The rows below give T cell receptor beta chains drawn from one sample of a study of shared T cell receptors in the human thymus. Profiled with immunoSEQ multiplex PCR; TCRdb holds only in-frame clones, not every one. The sample yields roughly 700,000 clones, approximately 88% seen once. The same sample was also studied in work on human thymus T cells.

Sequencing used thymocytes. All receptors derive from a boy under two years old with a congenital heart defect. CDR3s include the opening cysteine and the closing phenylalanine or tryptophan. Fields, in order: clone size, V gene, J gene, D gene, CDR3 protein, CDR3 DNA. A D gene is named only where the DNA matches it firmly. Clone size, where shown, is once, few, many, or a class for clones that have expanded.

abundance: once; v_gene: TRBV28; j_gene: TRBJ2-1; d_gene: TRBD2; CDR3aa: CASSSRKPSGRSLYNEQFF; CDR3nt: TGTGCCAGCAGTTCCAGGAAACCCAGCGGGAGGTCCCTCTACAATGAGCAGTTCTTC
abundance: few; v_gene: TRBV28; j_gene: TRBJ1-2; d_gene: TRBD1; CDR3aa: CASSRRRDRDGYTF; CDR3nt: TGTGCCAGCAGTCGTCGCCGGGACAGGGATGGCTACACCTTC
abundance: -; v_gene: TRBV25-1; j_gene: TRBJ2-3; d_gene: TRBD1; CDR3aa: CASSEPGQGALGTQYF; CDR3nt: TGTGCCAGCAGTGAACCCGGACAGGGGGCTTTAGGTACGCAGTATTTT
abundance: few; v_gene: TRBV7-9; j_gene: TRBJ2-7; d_gene: TRBD1; CDR3aa: CASSLGQVGGYEQYF; CDR3nt: TGTGCCAGCAGCCTTGGACAGGTAGGGGGCTACGAGCAGTACTTC
abundance: -; v_gene: TRBV11-1; j_gene: TRBJ2-3; d_gene: -; CDR3aa: CASRGPRLDPLGTDTQYF; CDR3nt: TGTGCCAGCAGAGGCCCTAGGCTAGACCCTCTGGGCACAGATACGCAGTATTTT
abundance: once; v_gene: TRBV10-1; j_gene: TRBJ1-1; d_gene: TRBD1; CDR3aa: CASSERGQGTEAFF; CDR3nt: TGCGCCAGCAGTGAGAGGGGGCAGGGGACTGAAGCTTTCTTT
abundance: -; v_gene: TRBV14; j_gene: TRBJ1-1; d_gene: TRBD1; CDR3aa: CASSHQGTGILNTEAFF; CDR3nt: TGTGCCAGCAGCCATCAAGGGACAGGGATTTTGAACACTGAAGCTTTCTTT
abundance: -; v_gene: TRBV6-6; j_gene: TRBJ2-3; d_gene: TRBD2; CDR3aa: CASSSYLAAGTDTQYF; CDR3nt: TGTGCCAGCAGTTCCTACCTAGCGGCGGGCACAGATACGCAGTATTTT
abundance: -; v_gene: TRBV14; j_gene: TRBJ1-2; d_gene: -; CDR3aa: CASSGRGNGYTF; CDR3nt: TGTGCCAGCAGCGGGCGAGGGAATGGCTACACCTTC
abundance: -; v_gene: TRBV5-1; j_gene: TRBJ2-5; d_gene: TRBD2; CDR3aa: CASRRLAGGGETQYF; CDR3nt: TGCGCCAGCCGCCGACTAGCGGGAGGTGGAGAGACCCAGTACTTC
abundance: -; v_gene: TRBV7-8; j_gene: TRBJ2-7; d_gene: -; CDR3aa: CASRPEGRGEYEQYF; CDR3nt: TGTGCCAGCAGACCGGAGGGTAGAGGTGAATACGAGCAGTACTTC
abundance: once; v_gene: TRBV7-2; j_gene: TRBJ1-2; d_gene: -; CDR3aa: CASSWGPGGPSNYGYTF; CDR3nt: TGTGCCAGCAGCTGGGGGCCGGGCGGACCCTCTAACTATGGCTACACCTTC
abundance: -; v_gene: TRBV7-9; j_gene: TRBJ1-1; d_gene: -; CDR3aa: CASSPESTAAFF; CDR3nt: TGTGCCAGCAGCCCCGAGAGTACAGCAGCTTTCTTT
abundance: -; v_gene: TRBV28; j_gene: TRBJ2-2; d_gene: TRBD2; CDR3aa: CASSPHEGAGGTGELFF; CDR3nt: TGTGCCAGCAGTCCCCACGAAGGAGCGGGAGGCACCGGGGAGCTGTTTTTT
abundance: -; v_gene: TRBV28; j_gene: TRBJ2-3; d_gene: TRBD2; CDR3aa: CASTEGTSADTQYF; CDR3nt: TGTGCCAGCACCGAAGGGACTAGCGCAGATACGCAGTATTTT
abundance: -; v_gene: TRBV15; j_gene: TRBJ2-3; d_gene: TRBD2; CDR3aa: CATSRETPGLAGGPSDTQYF; CDR3nt: TGTGCCACCAGCAGAGAGACCCCGGGTCTAGCGGGAGGGCCCTCAGATACGCAGTATTTT
abundance: -; v_gene: TRBV6-5; j_gene: TRBJ1-2; d_gene: TRBD1; CDR3aa: CASSYSRQGDYGYTF; CDR3nt: TGTGCCAGCAGTTACTCGAGGCAGGGGGACTATGGCTACACCTTC
abundance: -; v_gene: TRBV30; j_gene: TRBJ1-3; d_gene: -; CDR3aa: CAWSVVRVNSGNTIYF; CDR3nt: TGTGCCTGGAGTGTTGTCCGAGTAAACTCTGGAAACACCATATATTTT
abundance: -; v_gene: TRBV30; j_gene: TRBJ1-5; d_gene: -; CDR3aa: CAWSPPWAHQPQHF; CDR3nt: TGTGCCTGGAGTCCCCCTTGGGCCCATCAGCCCCAGCATTTT
abundance: -; v_gene: TRBV13; j_gene: TRBJ2-3; d_gene: TRBD2; CDR3aa: CASSHARGLAGANTQYF; CDR3nt: TGTGCCAGCAGCCATGCTCGGGGACTAGCGGGAGCAAATACGCAGTATTTT
abundance: -; v_gene: TRBV4-3; j_gene: TRBJ2-2; d_gene: TRBD2; CDR3aa: CASSQGLAGRGATGELFF; CDR3nt: TGCGCCAGCAGCCAAGGACTAGCGGGACGGGGGGCAACCGGGGAGCTGTTTTTT
abundance: -; v_gene: TRBV25-1; j_gene: TRBJ2-7; d_gene: -; CDR3aa: CASSLWTGEQYF; CDR3nt: TGTGCCAGCAGTCTTTGGACGGGAGAGCAGTACTTC
abundance: once; v_gene: TRBV18; j_gene: TRBJ2-3; d_gene: -; CDR3aa: CASSPRQSTSVATGDTQYF; CDR3nt: TGTGCCAGCTCACCACGACAGTCTACTAGCGTCGCCACAGGGGATACGCAGTATTTT
abundance: -; v_gene: TRBV5-4; j_gene: TRBJ2-1; d_gene: TRBD2; CDR3aa: CASSSGLPLAYNEQFF; CDR3nt: TGTGCCAGCAGCTCGGGACTACCACTGGCCTACAATGAGCAGTTCTTC
abundance: -; v_gene: TRBV4-3; j_gene: TRBJ1-3; d_gene: -; CDR3aa: CASSQDRGARWIHGNTTYF; CDR3nt: TGCGCCAGCAGCCAAGATAGAGGAGCCCGCTGGATACATGGAAACACCACATATTTT
abundance: -; v_gene: TRBV28; j_gene: TRBJ2-7; d_gene: TRBD2; CDR3aa: CASSLLAGAYSYEQYF; CDR3nt: TGTGCCAGCAGTTTACTAGCGGGAGCATACTCCTACGAGCAGTACTTC
abundance: -; v_gene: TRBV2; j_gene: TRBJ2-1; d_gene: -; CDR3aa: CASSEVVVRGYNEQFF; CDR3nt: TGTGCCAGCAGTGAAGTGGTTGTGCGGGGTTACAATGAGCAGTTCTTC
abundance: -; v_gene: TRBV10-3; j_gene: TRBJ1-5; d_gene: TRBD1; CDR3aa: CATWDRHLDQPQHF; CDR3nt: TGTGCCACCTGGGACAGGCACCTGGATCAGCCCCAGCATTTT
abundance: -; v_gene: TRBV9; j_gene: TRBJ2-7; d_gene: -; CDR3aa: CASSVEGGSYEQYF; CDR3nt: TGTGCCAGCAGCGTAGAAGGGGGTTCCTACGAGCAGTACTTC
abundance: -; v_gene: TRBV11-2; j_gene: TRBJ1-2; d_gene: -; CDR3aa: CASSPADGSTYGYTF; CDR3nt: TGTGCCAGCAGCCCGGCCGACGGGTCCACATATGGCTACACCTTC
abundance: -; v_gene: TRBV10-2; j_gene: TRBJ2-5; d_gene: TRBD2; CDR3aa: CASELAGGPRETQYF; CDR3nt: TGCGCCAGTGAACTAGCGGGAGGGCCCCGGGAGACCCAGTACTTC
abundance: -; v_gene: TRBV5-4; j_gene: TRBJ2-7; d_gene: TRBD2; CDR3aa: CASSLDSSSGIRYEQYF; CDR3nt: TGTGCCAGCAGCTTGGACTCGTCTAGCGGGATACGCTACGAGCAGTACTTC
abundance: -; v_gene: TRBV15; j_gene: TRBJ2-7; d_gene: TRBD2; CDR3aa: CATSRDPKESGSPRPASYEQYF; CDR3nt: TGTGCCACCAGCAGAGATCCCAAGGAAAGCGGGAGCCCCAGACCCGCCTCCTACGAGCAGTACTTC
abundance: -; v_gene: TRBV7-9; j_gene: TRBJ2-1; d_gene: -; CDR3aa: CASSLALGGLNEQFF; CDR3nt: TGTGCCAGCAGCTTAGCGTTAGGAGGACTCAATGAGCAGTTCTTC
abundance: -; v_gene: TRBV19; j_gene: TRBJ1-4; d_gene: -; CDR3aa: CASSIESRSNEKLFF; CDR3nt: TGTGCCAGTAGTATAGAATCCAGGTCTAATGAAAAACTGTTTTTT
abundance: -; v_gene: TRBV11-2; j_gene: TRBJ1-2; d_gene: -; CDR3aa: CASSLARDGYTF; CDR3nt: TGTGCCAGCAGCTTGGCCAGGGATGGCTACACCTTC
abundance: -; v_gene: TRBV5-6; j_gene: TRBJ1-1; d_gene: -; CDR3aa: CASSDKRNTEAFF; CDR3nt: TGTGCCAGCAGCGACAAACGGAACACTGAAGCTTTCTTT
abundance: -; v_gene: TRBV11-2; j_gene: TRBJ2-7; d_gene: TRBD2; CDR3aa: CASSPPGLGRAYEQYF; CDR3nt: TGTGCCAGCAGCCCCCCCGGGCTCGGGAGGGCCTACGAGCAGTACTTC
abundance: -; v_gene: TRBV29-1; j_gene: TRBJ1-5; d_gene: TRBD1; CDR3aa: CSPRTGGNQPQHF; CDR3nt: TGCAGCCCTAGAACAGGGGGCAATCAGCCCCAGCATTTT
abundance: -; v_gene: TRBV11-3; j_gene: TRBJ2-7; d_gene: TRBD2; CDR3aa: CASTPLAGVSYEQYF; CDR3nt: TGTGCCAGCACCCCACTAGCGGGAGTATCCTACGAGCAGTACTTC
abundance: -; v_gene: TRBV2; j_gene: TRBJ2-5; d_gene: TRBD2; CDR3aa: CASSLLLAGAETQYF; CDR3nt: TGTGCCAGCAGTCTACTACTAGCGGGAGCGGAGACCCAGTACTTC
abundance: -; v_gene: TRBV18; j_gene: TRBJ2-5; d_gene: -; CDR3aa: CASSPNRARDQETQYF; CDR3nt: TGTGCCAGCTCACCCAACCGGGCCAGGGACCAAGAGACCCAGTACTTC
abundance: -; v_gene: TRBV10-2; j_gene: TRBJ1-1; d_gene: -; CDR3aa: CASSFYSTNTEAFF; CDR3nt: TGCGCCAGCAGTTTTTACAGCACGAACACTGAAGCTTTCTTT
abundance: -; v_gene: TRBV19; j_gene: TRBJ2-3; d_gene: -; CDR3aa: CASRLALSTDTQYF; CDR3nt: TGTGCCAGTAGGCTAGCACTCAGCACAGATACGCAGTATTTT
abundance: -; v_gene: TRBV6-4; j_gene: TRBJ2-2; d_gene: TRBD2; CDR3aa: CASSDSSMASGRMDTGELFF; CDR3nt: TGTGCCAGCAGTGACTCAAGTATGGCTAGCGGGAGAATGGACACCGGGGAGCTGTTTTTT
abundance: -; v_gene: TRBV9; j_gene: TRBJ2-4; d_gene: TRBD2; CDR3aa: CASSLRVAGVAKNIQYF; CDR3nt: TGTGCCAGCAGCCTAAGGGTAGCGGGGGTAGCCAAAAACATTCAGTACTTC
abundance: -; v_gene: TRBV29-1; j_gene: TRBJ2-3; d_gene: TRBD2; CDR3aa: CSVPGTSGIADTQYF; CDR3nt: TGCAGCGTTCCCGGGACTAGCGGGATCGCAGATACGCAGTATTTT
abundance: -; v_gene: TRBV4-3; j_gene: TRBJ2-3; d_gene: TRBD2; CDR3aa: CASSQGLAGVVTDTQYF; CDR3nt: TGCGCCAGCAGCCAAGGACTAGCGGGAGTGGTCACAGATACGCAGTATTTT
abundance: -; v_gene: TRBV12-5; j_gene: TRBJ1-3; d_gene: -; CDR3aa: CASGQGHGNTIYF; CDR3nt: TGTGCTAGTGGCCAGGGCCATGGAAACACCATATATTTT